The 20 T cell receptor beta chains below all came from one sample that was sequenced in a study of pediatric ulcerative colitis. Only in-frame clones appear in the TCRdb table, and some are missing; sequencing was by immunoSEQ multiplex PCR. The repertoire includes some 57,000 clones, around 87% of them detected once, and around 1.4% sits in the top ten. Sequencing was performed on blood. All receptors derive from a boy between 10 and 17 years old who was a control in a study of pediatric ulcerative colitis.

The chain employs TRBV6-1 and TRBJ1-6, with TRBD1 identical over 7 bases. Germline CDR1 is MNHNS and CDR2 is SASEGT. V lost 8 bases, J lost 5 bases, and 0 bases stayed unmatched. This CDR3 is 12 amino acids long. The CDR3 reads CASDRDNSPLHF. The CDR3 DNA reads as TGTGCCAGCGACAGGGATAATTCACCCCTCCACTTT.

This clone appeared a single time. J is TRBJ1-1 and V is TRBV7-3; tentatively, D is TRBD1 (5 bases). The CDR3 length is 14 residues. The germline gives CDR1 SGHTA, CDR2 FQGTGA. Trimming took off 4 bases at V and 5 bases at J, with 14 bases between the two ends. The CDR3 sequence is CASSSARGETEAFF. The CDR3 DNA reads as TGTGCCAGCAGCTCGGCCCGGGGGGAGACTGAAGCTTTCTTT.

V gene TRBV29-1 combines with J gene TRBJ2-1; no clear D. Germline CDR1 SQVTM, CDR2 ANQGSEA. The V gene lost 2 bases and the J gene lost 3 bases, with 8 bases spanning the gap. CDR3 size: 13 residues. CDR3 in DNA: TGCAGCGTTGAATGGGCCAGCTACAATGAGCAGTTCTTC. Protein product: CSVEWASYNEQFF.

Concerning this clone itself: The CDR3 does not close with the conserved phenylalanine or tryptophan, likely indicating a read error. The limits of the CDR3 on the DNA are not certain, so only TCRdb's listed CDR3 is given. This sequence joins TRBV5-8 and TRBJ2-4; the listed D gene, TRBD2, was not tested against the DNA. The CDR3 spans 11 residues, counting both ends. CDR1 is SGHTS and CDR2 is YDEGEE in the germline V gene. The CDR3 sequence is CASSLAGTSTI.

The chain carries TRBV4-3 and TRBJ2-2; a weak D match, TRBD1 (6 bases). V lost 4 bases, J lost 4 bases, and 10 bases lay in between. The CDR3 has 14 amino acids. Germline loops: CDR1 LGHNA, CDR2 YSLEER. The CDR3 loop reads CASSLGTITGELFF. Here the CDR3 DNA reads TGCGCCAGCAGCCTCGGGACAATCACCGGGGAGCTGTTTTTT.

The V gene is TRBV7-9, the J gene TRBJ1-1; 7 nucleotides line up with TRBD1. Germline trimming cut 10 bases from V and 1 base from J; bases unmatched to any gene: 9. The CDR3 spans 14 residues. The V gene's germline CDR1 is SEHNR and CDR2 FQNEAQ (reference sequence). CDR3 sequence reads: CAKGTVGGNTEAFF. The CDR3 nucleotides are TGTGCCAAGGGGACAGTCGGGGGGAACACTGAAGCTTTCTTT.

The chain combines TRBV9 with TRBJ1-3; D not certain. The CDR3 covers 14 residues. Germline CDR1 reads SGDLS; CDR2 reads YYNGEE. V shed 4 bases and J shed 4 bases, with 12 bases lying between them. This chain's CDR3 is CASSPSGPGNTIYF. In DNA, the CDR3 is TGTGCCAGCAGCCCAAGCGGACCCGGAAACACCATATATTTT.

CDR3 sequence: CASSLGEINTGELFF. The CDR3, as DNA: TGCGCCAGCAGCTTGGGGGAGATTAACACCGGGGAGCTGTTTTTT. The V gene is TRBV5-1, the J gene TRBJ2-2; tentative D call: TRBD2 (5 bases). The germline V gene has CDR1 SGHRS and CDR2 YFSETQ. This CDR3 region has 15 residues. Deletions cut 0 bases from V and 2 bases from J, with 8 bases between.

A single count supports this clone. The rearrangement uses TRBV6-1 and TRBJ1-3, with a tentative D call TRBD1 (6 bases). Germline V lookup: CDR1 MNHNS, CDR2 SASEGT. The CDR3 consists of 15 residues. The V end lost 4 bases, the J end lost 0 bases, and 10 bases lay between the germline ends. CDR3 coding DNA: TGTGCCAGCAGTGTGGGGGCCGACTCTGGAAACACCATATATTTT. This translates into CASSVGADSGNTIYF.

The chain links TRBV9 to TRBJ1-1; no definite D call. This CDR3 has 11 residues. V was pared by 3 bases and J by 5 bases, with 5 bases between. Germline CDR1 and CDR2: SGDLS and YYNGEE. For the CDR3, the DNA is TGTGCCAGCAGCGCTGGGACTGAAGCTTTCTTT. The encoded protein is CASSAGTEAFF.

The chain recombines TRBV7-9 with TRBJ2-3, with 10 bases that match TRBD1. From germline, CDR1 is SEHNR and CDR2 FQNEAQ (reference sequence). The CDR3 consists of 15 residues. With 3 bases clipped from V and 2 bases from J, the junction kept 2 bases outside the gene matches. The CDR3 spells CASSFGQGDTDTQYF. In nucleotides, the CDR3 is TGTGCCAGCAGCTTCGGACAGGGGGACACAGATACGCAGTATTTT.

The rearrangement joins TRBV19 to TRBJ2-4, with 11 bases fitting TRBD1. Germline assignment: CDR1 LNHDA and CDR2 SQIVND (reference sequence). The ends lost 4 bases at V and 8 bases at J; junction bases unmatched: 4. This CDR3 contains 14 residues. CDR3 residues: CASSTGQGADIQYF. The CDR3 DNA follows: TGTGCCAGTAGTACAGGACAGGGGGCGGACATTCAGTACTTC.

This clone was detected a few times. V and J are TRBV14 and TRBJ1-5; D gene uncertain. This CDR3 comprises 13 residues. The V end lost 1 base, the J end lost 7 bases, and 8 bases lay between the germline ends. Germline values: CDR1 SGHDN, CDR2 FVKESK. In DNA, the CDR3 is TGTGCCAGCAGCCAAGGACTAGGGCAGCCCCAGCATTTT. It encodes CASSQGLGQPQHF.

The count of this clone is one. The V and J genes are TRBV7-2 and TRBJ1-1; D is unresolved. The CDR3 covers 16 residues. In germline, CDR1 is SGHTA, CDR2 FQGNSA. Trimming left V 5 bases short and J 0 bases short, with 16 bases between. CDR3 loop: CASSPLAANMNTEAFF. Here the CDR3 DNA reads TGTGCCAGCAGCCCCCTCGCAGCGAACATGAACACTGAAGCTTTCTTT.

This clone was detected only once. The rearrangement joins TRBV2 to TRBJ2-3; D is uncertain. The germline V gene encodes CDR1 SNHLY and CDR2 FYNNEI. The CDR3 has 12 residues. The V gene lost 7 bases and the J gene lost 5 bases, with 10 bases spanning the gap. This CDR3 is CASTTFVDTQYF. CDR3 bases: TGTGCCAGCACGACATTTGTAGATACGCAGTATTTT. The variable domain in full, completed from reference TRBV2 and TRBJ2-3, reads EPEVTQTPSHQVTQMGQEVILRCVPISNHLYFYWYRQILGQKVEFLVSFYNNEISEKSEIFDDQFSVERPDGSNFTLKIRSTKLEDSAMYFCASTTFVDTQYFGPGTRLTVL.

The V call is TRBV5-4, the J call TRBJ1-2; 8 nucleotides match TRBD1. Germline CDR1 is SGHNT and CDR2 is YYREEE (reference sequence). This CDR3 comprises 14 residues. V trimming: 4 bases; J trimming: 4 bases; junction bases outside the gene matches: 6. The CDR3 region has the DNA TGTGCCAGCAGCCAAACCGGGACAGGCTATGGCTACACCTTC. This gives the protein CASSQTGTGYGYTF.

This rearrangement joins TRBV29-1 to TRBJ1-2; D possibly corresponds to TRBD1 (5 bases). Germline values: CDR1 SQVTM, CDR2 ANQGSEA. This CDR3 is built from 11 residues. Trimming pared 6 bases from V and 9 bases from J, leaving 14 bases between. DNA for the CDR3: TGCAGCGTACGCGGGACTGTGAGCTACACCTTC. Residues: CSVRGTVSYTF. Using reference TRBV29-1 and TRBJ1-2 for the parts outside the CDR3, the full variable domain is SAVISQKPSRDICQRGTSLTIQCQVDSQVTMMFWYRQQPGQSLTLIATANQGSEATYESGFVIDKFPISRPNLTFSTLTVSNMSPEDSSIYLCSVRGTVSYTFGSGTRLTVV.

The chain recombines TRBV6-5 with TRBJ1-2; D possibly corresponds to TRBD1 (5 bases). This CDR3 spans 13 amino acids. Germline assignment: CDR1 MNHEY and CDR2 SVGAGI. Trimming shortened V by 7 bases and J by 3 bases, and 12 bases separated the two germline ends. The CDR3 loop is CASTPGLYYGYTF. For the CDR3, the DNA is TGTGCCAGCACCCCGGGACTTTACTATGGCTACACCTTC.

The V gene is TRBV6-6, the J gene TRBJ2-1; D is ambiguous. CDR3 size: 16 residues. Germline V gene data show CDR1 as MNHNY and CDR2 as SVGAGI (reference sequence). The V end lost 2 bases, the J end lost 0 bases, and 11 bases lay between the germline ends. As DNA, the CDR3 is TGTGCCAGCAGTTACCGGGTACAGATCTCCTACAATGAGCAGTTCTTC. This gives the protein CASSYRVQISYNEQFF.

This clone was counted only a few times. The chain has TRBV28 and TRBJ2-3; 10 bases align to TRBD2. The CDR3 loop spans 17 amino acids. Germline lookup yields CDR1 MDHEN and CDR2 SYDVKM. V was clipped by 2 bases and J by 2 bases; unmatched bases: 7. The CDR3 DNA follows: TGTGCCAGCAGTTTAGAGACTAGCGGGCAACTCACAGATACGCAGTATTTT. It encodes CASSLETSGQLTDTQYF. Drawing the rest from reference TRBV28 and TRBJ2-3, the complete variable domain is DVKVTQSSRYLVKRTGEKVFLECVQDMDHENMFWYRQDPGLGLRLIYFSYDVKMKEKGDIPEGYSVSREKKERFSLILESASTNQTSMYLCASSLETSGQLTDTQYFGPGTRLTVL.